The sequence of this TCR beta chain was determined in a study of neurological immune-mediated disorders. General observations from the study: When repertoires were grouped phylogenetically, those of 18 of 34 multiple sclerosis patients fell into one related-CDR3 cluster, a possible signature. No sharing of CDR3 amino acid sequences was observed among expanded clones across subjects, suggesting private repertoires in all groups.

Unsorted libraries were prepared from 2 million PBMCs held at -80 C. The cDNA was synthesized by 5'RACE incorporating 10-nucleotide random UMIs. MiXCR, applied by TCRdb to the 5' RACE reads, yields one record per CDR3 protein. The profile covers roughly 50,000 distinct CDR3 sequences, with 4.5% appearing a single time and roughly 5.6% taken by the ten largest. Germline-derived CDR1 and CDR2 are SGHRS and YFSETQ. V lost 5 bases and J 1 base, leaving 7 bases between the germline ends. The CDR3 runs to 14 residues. This clonotype was picked up many times. Its antigen is unidentified. The V and J genes are TRBV5-1 and TRBJ2-6; a weak D match, TRBD1 (5 bases). Sequencing was carried out using PBMCs. This receptor was identified in a woman aged 55-70 years with multiple sclerosis. In nucleotides, the CDR3 is TGCGCCAGCAGAGGGGATTCTGGGGCCAACGTCCTGACTTTC. Its translation is CASRGDSGANVLTF.